These 15 T cell receptor beta chains originate from one sample sequenced in a study of long-term antiretroviral therapy in people with HIV. A v3.0 immunoSEQ assay was performed at survey level. Generated by immunoSEQ multiplex PCR, the TCRdb table keeps only in-frame clones and is missing some. The sample consists of 20,000 to 25,000 clones, over 80% of them appearing once. Sequenced here: unsorted PBMCs, sampled 1.2 years after starting antiretroviral therapy. Receptor source: a woman aged 40 to 50 with HIV.

The rearrangement links TRBV7-7 to TRBJ2-2; no clear D gene. Per the germline V gene, CDR1 is SSHAT and CDR2 is FNYEAQ (reference sequence). Trimming took 4 bases from V and 7 from J, leaving 13 bases between them. The CDR3 has 14 residues. The CDR3 nucleotides are TGTGCCAGCAGCTCATTTCTAGGAAGCGGGGAGCTGTTTTTT. Its protein product is CASSSFLGSGELFF.

CDR3 DNA sequence: TGTGCCAGCAGTTCTCCCGGAGGGGGCAATGAGCAGTTCTTC. It encodes CASSSPGGGNEQFF. The chain uses TRBV28 and TRBJ2-1; D is perhaps TRBD1 or TRBD2 (6 bases each). The CDR3 totals 14 residues. Germline CDR1 reads MDHEN; CDR2 reads SYDVKM. The V and J ends lost 4 bases and 6 bases respectively, with 13 bases between them.

The J gene is TRBJ2-1, the V gene TRBV28; D is undetermined. Trimming left V 5 bases short and J 1 base short, with 3 bases between. Germline V gene lookup returns CDR1 MDHEN and CDR2 SYDVKM. CDR3 length equals 12 residues. CDR3 sequence reads: CASSRSYNEQFF. The CDR3 nucleotides are TGTGCCAGCAGTAGGTCCTACAATGAGCAGTTCTTC.

The gene calls are TRBV5-1 and TRBJ2-1; 11 bases are shared with TRBD2. Germline loops: CDR1 SGHRS, CDR2 YFSETQ. J gave up 7 bases and V 0 bases, and 3 bases lay outside the gene matches. The CDR3 loop spans 15 amino acids. Written as DNA, the CDR3 is TGCGCCAGCAGCTTGGCGGGGACTAGCGGAAATGAGCAGTTCTTC. Its translation is CASSLAGTSGNEQFF.

V usage is TRBV5-1 and J usage is TRBJ2-5; no clear D gene. The CDR3 has 16 residues. CDR1 and CDR2 from the germline V gene are SGHRS and YFSETQ. Trimming removed 0 bases from V and 0 bases from J, with 12 bases in between. The CDR3 loop reads CASSLGGSTYQETQYF. CDR3 sequence (DNA): TGCGCCAGCAGCTTGGGAGGTTCTACGTACCAAGAGACCCAGTACTTC.

This rearrangement joins TRBV9 to TRBJ2-1, with D tentatively TRBD1 (5 bases). Trimming left V 0 bases short and J 5 bases short, with 9 bases between. CDR1 is SGDLS, CDR2 YYNGEE, per germline. The CDR3 has 14 residues. The chain's CDR3 is CASSVADSDNEQFF. DNA for the CDR3: TGTGCCAGCAGCGTAGCTGACAGTGACAATGAGCAGTTCTTC.

The chain is built from TRBV2 and TRBJ2-1; D gene unclear. Trimming removed 6 bases from V and 12 bases from J, with 18 bases in between. This CDR3 is built from 13 residues. Germline V gene data show CDR1 as SNHLY and CDR2 as FYNNEI. CDR3: CASRGNLAPGQFF. The CDR3 nucleotides are TGTGCCAGCAGGGGGAACCTGGCGCCAGGGCAGTTCTTC.

With regard to this clone: The identical CDR3 is also encoded by other nucleotide sequences in the sample. The rearrangement joins TRBV6-5 to TRBJ2-7; 10 bases map to TRBD2. Trimming removed 0 bases from V and 4 bases from J; junction bases left unmatched: 3. This CDR3 has 15 residues. The germline V gene encodes CDR1 MNHEY and CDR2 SVGAGI. Here the CDR3 reads CASSYSILAGYEQYF. CDR3 coding DNA: TGTGCCAGCAGTTACTCGATACTAGCGGGATACGAGCAGTACTTC.

In this sample, this clone turned up a few times. The chain joins TRBV7-9 to TRBJ2-2, with TRBD1 as a possible D gene (6 bases). The V end was cut by 3 bases, the J end by 6 bases, with 14 bases between. The CDR3 contains 15 residues. Germline lookup yields CDR1 SEHNR and CDR2 FQNEAQ (reference sequence). The CDR3: CASSFLSRGSGELFF. The DNA of the CDR3 is TGTGCCAGCAGCTTCCTGTCCAGGGGATCCGGGGAGCTGTTTTTT.

This CDR3 is CASSLRLAEYNEQFF. In nucleotides, the CDR3 is TGCGCCAGCAGCTTGAGACTAGCGGAGTACAATGAGCAGTTCTTC. This chain connects TRBV5-1 to TRBJ2-1, with 9 bases lining up with TRBD2. J was trimmed by 4 bases and V by 1 base; bases with no gene match: 3. CDR1 and CDR2 (germline): SGHRS, YFSETQ. CDR3 length equals 15 residues. Using reference TRBV5-1 and TRBJ2-1 for the parts outside the CDR3, the full variable domain is KAGVTQTPRYLIKTRGQQVTLSCSPISGHRSVSWYQQTPGQGLQFLFEYFSETQRNKGNFPGRFSGRQFSNSRSEMNVSTLELGDSALYLCASSLRLAEYNEQFFGPGTRLTVL.

The chain links TRBV6-1 to TRBJ2-7; TRBD2 is a possible D gene (5 bases). There are 14 residues in the CDR3. Germline V lookup: CDR1 MNHNS, CDR2 SASEGT. V dropped 4 bases and J dropped 4 bases, with 14 bases sitting between them. The CDR3 nucleotides read TGTGCCAGCAGTGGACTAACGACACATTACGAGCAGTACTTC. Protein sequence: CASSGLTTHYEQYF.

The chain carries TRBV18 and TRBJ2-1, with D tentatively TRBD1 or TRBD2 (6 bases each). The CDR3 totals 15 residues. Germline V gene lookup returns CDR1 KGHSH and CDR2 LQKENI. V was clipped by 3 bases and J by 9 bases, with 18 bases between them. The CDR3, as DNA: TGTGCCAGCTCACCTTTAGGGGGAGGTGGCGGTGAGCAGTTCTTC. This sequence encodes CASSPLGGGGGEQFF.

This chain links TRBV19 with TRBJ1-5; D might be TRBD1 (6 bases). Germline CDR1 LNHDA, CDR2 SQIVND (reference sequence). This CDR3 spans 16 amino acids. Trimming left V 3 bases short and J 2 bases short, with 14 bases between. CDR3 nucleotide sequence: TGTGCCAGTAGTATGGGGGGGCGCGGGGGCAATCAGCCCCAGCATTTT. Translated: CASSMGGRGGNQPQHF.

V is TRBV7-2 and J is TRBJ2-7; weak D call: TRBD1 (6 bases). This CDR3 comprises 13 residues. Deletions cut 5 bases from V and 5 bases from J, with 13 bases between. Germline V gene data show CDR1 as SGHTA and CDR2 as FQGNSA. CDR3 loop: CASSVQGGDEQYF. The CDR3, as DNA: TGTGCCAGCAGCGTACAGGGTGGGGACGAGCAGTACTTC.

The rearrangement links TRBV19 to TRBJ1-5; D uncertain. This CDR3 comprises 14 residues. Germline V gene sequence: CDR1 LNHDA, CDR2 SQIVND (reference sequence). Trimming pared 0 bases from V and 6 bases from J, leaving 9 bases between. The CDR3 is CASSIEGRSQPQHF. The CDR3 DNA reads as TGTGCCAGTAGTATAGAAGGCCGCTCTCAGCCCCAGCATTTT.